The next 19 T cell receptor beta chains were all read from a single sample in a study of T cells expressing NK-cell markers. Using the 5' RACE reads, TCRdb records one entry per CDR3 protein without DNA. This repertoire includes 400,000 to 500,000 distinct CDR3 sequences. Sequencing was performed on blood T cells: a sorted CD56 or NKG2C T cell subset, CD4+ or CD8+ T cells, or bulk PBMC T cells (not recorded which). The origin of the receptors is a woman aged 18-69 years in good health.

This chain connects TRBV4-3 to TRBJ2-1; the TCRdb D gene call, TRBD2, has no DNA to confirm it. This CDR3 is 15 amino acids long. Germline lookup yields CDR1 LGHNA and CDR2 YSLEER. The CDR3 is CASSQDWDGNNEQFF.

CDR3 in amino acids: CASSPNQISTDTQYF. V usage is TRBV27 and J usage is TRBJ2-3. Germline CDR1 MNHEY, CDR2 SMNVEV (reference sequence). This CDR3 is 15 amino acids long.

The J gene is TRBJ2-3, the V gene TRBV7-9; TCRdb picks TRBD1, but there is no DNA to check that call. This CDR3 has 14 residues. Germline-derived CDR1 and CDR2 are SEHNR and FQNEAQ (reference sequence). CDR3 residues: CASTIKGATDTQYF. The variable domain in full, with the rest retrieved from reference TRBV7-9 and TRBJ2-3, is DTGVSQNPRHKITKRGQNVTFRCDPISEHNRLYWYRQTLGQGPEFLTYFQNEAQLEKSRLLSDRFSAERPKGSFSTLEIQRTEQGDSAMYLCASTIKGATDTQYFGPGTRLTVL.

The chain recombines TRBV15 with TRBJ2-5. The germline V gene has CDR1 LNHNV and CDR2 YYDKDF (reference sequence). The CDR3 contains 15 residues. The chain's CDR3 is CATSRDRAAKETQYF.

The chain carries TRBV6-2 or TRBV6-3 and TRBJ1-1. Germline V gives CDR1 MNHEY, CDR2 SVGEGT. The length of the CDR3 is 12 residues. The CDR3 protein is CASARGNAEAFF.

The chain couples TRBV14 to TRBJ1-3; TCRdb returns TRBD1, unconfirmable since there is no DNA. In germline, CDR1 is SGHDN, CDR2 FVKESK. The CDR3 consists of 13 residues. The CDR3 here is CASSPQGVHTIYF.

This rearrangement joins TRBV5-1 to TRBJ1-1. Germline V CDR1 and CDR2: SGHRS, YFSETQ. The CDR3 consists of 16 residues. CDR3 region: CASSLEIWGRDTEAFF.

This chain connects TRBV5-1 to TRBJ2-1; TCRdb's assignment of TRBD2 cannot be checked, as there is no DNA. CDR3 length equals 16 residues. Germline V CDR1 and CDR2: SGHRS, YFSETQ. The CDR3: CASSLDSELTYNEQFF.

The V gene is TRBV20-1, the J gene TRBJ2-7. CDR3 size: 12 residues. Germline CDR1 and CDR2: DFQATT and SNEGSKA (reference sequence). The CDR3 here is CSATESSYEQYF.

This CDR3 reads CASSLGVRSQETQYF. The V call is TRBV7-8, the J call TRBJ2-5. From germline, CDR1 is SGHVS and CDR2 FQNEAQ. The CDR3 loop spans 15 amino acids.

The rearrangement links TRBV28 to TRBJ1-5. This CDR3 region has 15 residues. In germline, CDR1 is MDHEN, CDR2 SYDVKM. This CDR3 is CASSLPSYSNQPQHF.

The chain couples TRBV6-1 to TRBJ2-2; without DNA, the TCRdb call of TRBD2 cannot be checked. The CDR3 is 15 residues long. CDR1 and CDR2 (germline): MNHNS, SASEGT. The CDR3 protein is CASSDGLVDTGELFF.

The CDR3 protein is CASRPPGQGAKIQYF. V is TRBV28 and J is TRBJ2-4; TCRdb picks TRBD1, but there is no DNA to check that call. From germline, CDR1 is MDHEN and CDR2 SYDVKM. The CDR3 spans 15 residues.

The CDR3 loop reads CASSASGGPSSYNEQFF. The chain uses TRBV2 and TRBJ2-1; the D call of TRBD1 rests on TCRdb alone, since no DNA is present to check it. The CDR3 contains 17 residues. Per germline, CDR1 SNHLY and CDR2 FYNNEI.

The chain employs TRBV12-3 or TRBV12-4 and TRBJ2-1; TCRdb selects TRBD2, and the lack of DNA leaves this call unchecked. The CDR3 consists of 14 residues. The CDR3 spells CASSLSGRAGEQFF.

This CDR3 reads CATSENPVDRGSGDTEAFF. This chain uses TRBV24-1 with TRBJ1-1; the TCRdb D gene call, TRBD1, has no DNA to confirm it. Germline V gene sequence: CDR1 KGHDR, CDR2 SFDVKD. The CDR3 totals 19 residues.

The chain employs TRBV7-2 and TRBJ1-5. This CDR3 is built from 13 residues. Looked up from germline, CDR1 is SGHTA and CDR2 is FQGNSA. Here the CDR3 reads CASSYDRTQPQHF.

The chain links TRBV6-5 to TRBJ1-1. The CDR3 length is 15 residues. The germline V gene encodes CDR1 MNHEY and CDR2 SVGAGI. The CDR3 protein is CASSTRQKANTEAFF.

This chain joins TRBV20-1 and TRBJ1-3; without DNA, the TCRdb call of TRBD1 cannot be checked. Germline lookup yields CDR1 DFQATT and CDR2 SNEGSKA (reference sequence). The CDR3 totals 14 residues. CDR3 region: CSARAGGAGNTIYF.